One sample yielded the 27 T cell receptor beta chains listed below, sequenced in a study of blood T cell repertoires in COVID-19. The method was immunoSEQ multiplex PCR; TCRdb's version includes in-frame clones alone and lacks a portion of them. The sample has 15,000 to 20,000 clones; under 90% are singletons. The sequencing sample was made of peripheral blood. The receptors were gathered from a human donor in a cohort sampled during active COVID-19.

The sample holds a few counts of this clone. The V gene is TRBV25-1, the J gene TRBJ1-2; D is ambiguous. Germline loops: CDR1 MGHDK, CDR2 SYGVNS. This CDR3 is built from 11 residues. The germline V and J ends were trimmed by 8 bases and 8 bases, with 12 bases remaining between them. The CDR3 loop reads CASSFGGGYTF. CDR3 coding DNA: TGTGCCAGCTCCTTTGGAGGAGGCTACACCTTC.

The V gene is TRBV29-1, the J gene TRBJ2-1; TRBD2 matches 10 bases. The CDR3 spans 14 residues. Germline V gene lookup returns CDR1 SQVTM and CDR2 ANQGSEA. With 4 bases clipped from V and 0 bases from J, the junction kept 0 bases outside the gene matches. The CDR3 is CSVASGSSYNEQFF. The DNA for the CDR3 is TGCAGCGTTGCTAGCGGGAGCTCCTACAATGAGCAGTTCTTC.

This chain uses TRBV7-9 with TRBJ2-7, with D possibly being TRBD2 (6 bases). V was shortened by 3 bases and J by 4 bases, with 19 bases between the two germline ends. This CDR3 region has 16 residues. Germline V lookup: CDR1 SEHNR, CDR2 FQNEAQ (reference sequence). The CDR3 reads CASSFFVGGTYYEQYF. The CDR3 DNA reads TGTGCCAGCAGCTTTTTCGTGGGCGGGACCTATTACGAGCAGTACTTC.

The chain employs TRBV5-8 and TRBJ2-7; 9 bases map to TRBD1. The V gene's germline CDR1 is SGHTS and CDR2 YDEGEE. Trimming took 4 bases from V and 0 from J; bases not matched to a gene: 5. The CDR3 consists of 15 residues. The CDR3 spells CASSPTGGGSYEQYF. The CDR3 DNA sequence: TGTGCCAGCAGCCCGACAGGGGGGGGCTCCTACGAGCAGTACTTC.

The chain carries TRBV11-2 and TRBJ1-1; D might be TRBD1 (6 bases). CDR1 SGHAT and CDR2 FQNNGV come from the germline V gene. The CDR3 is 16 amino acids. Trimming removed 9 bases from V and 0 bases from J, with 20 bases in between. DNA of the CDR3: TGTGCCAGTGGGGAGGGGGACTCCTTCATGAACACTGAAGCTTTCTTT. It translates to CASGEGDSFMNTEAFF. The full variable domain, rest sourced from reference TRBV11-2 and TRBJ1-1, is EAGVAQSPRYKIIEKRQSVAFWCNPISGHATLYWYQQILGQGPKLLIQFQNNGVVDDSQLPKDRFSAERLKGVDSTLKIQPAKLEDSAVYLCASGEGDSFMNTEAFFGQGTRLTVV.

The chain combines TRBV6-1 with TRBJ2-5; 14 nucleotides align to TRBD2. The CDR3 length is 16 residues. Trimming at V came to 4 bases and at J to 4 bases, leaving 5 bases not matched to a gene. The germline V gene has CDR1 MNHNS and CDR2 SASEGT. The CDR3 loop is CASSALGLAGAETQYF. In DNA, the CDR3 is TGTGCCAGCAGTGCCCTGGGACTAGCGGGGGCAGAGACCCAGTACTTC.

This chain links TRBV24-1 with TRBJ1-6; 9 nucleotides agree with TRBD1. Germline CDR1 is KGHDR and CDR2 is SFDVKD. Germline trimming cut 4 bases from V and 10 bases from J; bases unmatched to any gene: 4. There are 14 residues in the CDR3. The CDR3 here is CATSDGTGNSPLHF. In nucleotides, the CDR3 is TGTGCCACCAGTGACGGGACAGGGAACTCACCCCTCCACTTT.

The chain carries TRBV7-9 and TRBJ2-1, with 13 nucleotides matching TRBD2. Germline lookup yields CDR1 SEHNR and CDR2 FQNEAQ (reference sequence). The V and J ends lost 5 bases and 6 bases, in that order; junction bases with no gene match: 4. This CDR3 has 15 residues. The CDR3, as DNA: TGTGCCAGCAGCCCCACTAGCGGGAGGGCCAATGAGCAGTTCTTC. Protein sequence: CASSPTSGRANEQFF. Full variable domain (missing parts from reference TRBV7-9 and TRBJ2-1): DTGVSQNPRHKITKRGQNVTFRCDPISEHNRLYWYRQTLGQGPEFLTYFQNEAQLEKSRLLSDRFSAERPKGSFSTLEIQRTEQGDSAMYLCASSPTSGRANEQFFGPGTRLTVL.

The rearrangement links TRBV3-1 (or the pseudogene TRBV3-2) to TRBJ2-3; 10 bases agree with TRBD2. This CDR3 is 15 amino acids long. CDR1 is LGHDT and CDR2 is YNNKEL in the germline V gene (reference sequence). V was clipped by 4 bases and J by 0 bases; unmatched bases: 1. Here the CDR3 reads CASSLLAGSTDTQYF. CDR3 nucleotide sequence: TGTGCCAGCAGCCTACTAGCGGGAAGCACAGATACGCAGTATTTT.

The J gene is TRBJ1-4, the V gene TRBV5-1, with 10 bases matching TRBD1. This CDR3 has 14 residues. V was clipped by 4 bases and J by 6 bases; unmatched bases: 3. CDR1 is SGHRS, CDR2 YFSETQ, per germline. The CDR3 is CASSHGTGDEKLFF. The CDR3 coding sequence is TGCGCCAGCAGCCACGGGACAGGGGATGAAAAACTGTTTTTT.

The chain joins TRBV7-3 to TRBJ2-2, with TRBD1 matching over 7 bases. The CDR3 length is 16 residues. From germline, CDR1 is SGHTA and CDR2 FQGTGA. The junction had 6 bases not matched to a gene; V was cut back by 4 bases and J by 1 base. The CDR3 nucleotides are TGTGCCAGCAGCTCATCCGGGACAGAGAACACCGGGGAGCTGTTTTTT. Encoded protein: CASSSSGTENTGELFF.

The gene calls are TRBV6-5 and TRBJ2-1, with 9 bases lining up with TRBD2. Germline CDR1 reads MNHEY; CDR2 reads SVGAGI. The CDR3 sequence is 14 residues long. The trim removed 7 bases at V and 0 bases at J, leaving 1 base unmatched. CDR3 sequence (DNA): TGTGCCAGCAATAGCGGGAGCTCCTACAATGAGCAGTTCTTC. Its translation is CASNSGSSYNEQFF.

This chain links TRBV5-1 with TRBJ2-1; tentative D call: TRBD2 (5 bases). CDR1 is SGHRS, CDR2 YFSETQ, per germline. Trimming stripped 1 base from V and 6 bases from J, with 14 bases between. The CDR3 loop spans 15 amino acids. CDR3 sequence (DNA): TGCGCCAGCAGCTTGCCTAGTAGTGGACTCAATGAGCAGTTCTTC. Encoded protein: CASSLPSSGLNEQFF.

This chain uses TRBV5-6 with TRBJ1-4; no clear D gene. Per germline, CDR1 SGHDT and CDR2 YYEEEE. This CDR3 spans 13 amino acids. V was trimmed by 3 bases and J by 4 bases, leaving 7 bases between them. The CDR3 region is CASSSESNEKLFF. The CDR3 coding sequence is TGTGCCAGCAGCTCTGAGAGTAATGAAAAACTGTTTTTT.

The gene calls are TRBV19 and TRBJ1-5, with TRBD1 matching over 9 bases. CDR1 and CDR2 (germline): LNHDA, SQIVND (reference sequence). The trim removed 4 bases at V and 6 bases at J, leaving 4 bases unmatched. The CDR3 contains 14 residues. CDR3 protein: CASSRQGGGQPQHF. The CDR3 DNA reads as TGTGCCAGTAGTAGACAGGGGGGTGGTCAGCCCCAGCATTTT.

This clone was counted only a few times. This sequence joins TRBV2 and TRBJ1-5; a possible D gene is TRBD1 (5 bases). Germline V gives CDR1 SNHLY, CDR2 FYNNEI. The CDR3 is made up of 13 amino acids. Trimming shortened V by 4 bases and J by 6 bases, and 10 bases separated the two germline ends. The CDR3 is CASSGAGRQPQHF. CDR3 bases: TGTGCCAGCAGTGGGGCAGGGCGTCAGCCCCAGCATTTT.

The chain carries TRBV4-2 and TRBJ1-2, with TRBD1 matching 7 bases. CDR1 LGHNA and CDR2 YNFKEQ come from the germline V gene. The CDR3 extends over 17 amino acids. Trimming took 1 base from V and 1 from J; bases not matched to a gene: 9. CDR3 in amino acids: CASSQVRDSPFNYGYTF. The CDR3 DNA follows: TGTGCCAGCAGCCAAGTGCGGGACAGCCCTTTTAACTATGGCTACACCTTC.

CDR3 residues: CASSTGQGGQETQYF. In DNA form, the CDR3 reads TGTGCCAGCAGCACCGGACAGGGGGGACAAGAGACCCAGTACTTC. The gene calls are TRBV5-4 and TRBJ2-5, with 10 bases fitting TRBD1. The trim removed 4 bases at V and 2 bases at J, leaving 5 bases unmatched. This CDR3 is built from 15 residues. CDR1 is SGHNT and CDR2 is YYREEE in the germline V gene (reference sequence).

V gene TRBV7-2 combines with J gene TRBJ1-5, with D tentatively TRBD1 (6 bases). Trimming removed 1 base at V and 2 bases at J, with 12 bases between. This CDR3 is 16 amino acids long. Germline V gene lookup returns CDR1 SGHTA and CDR2 FQGNSA. The CDR3 here is CASSLGNRAGNQPQHF. The CDR3 DNA sequence: TGTGCCAGCAGCTTAGGAAACAGGGCGGGCAATCAGCCCCAGCATTTT. The full variable domain, rest sourced from reference TRBV7-2 and TRBJ1-5, is GAGVSQSPSNKVTEKGKDVELRCDPISGHTALYWYRQSLGQGLEFLIYFQGNSAPDKSGLPSDRFSAERTGGSVSTLTIQRTQQEDSAVYLCASSLGNRAGNQPQHFGDGTRLSIL.

This clone was observed a handful of times. This rearrangement joins TRBV29-1 to TRBJ2-1; maybe TRBD2 (5 bases). The CDR3 has 12 residues. V gave up 8 bases and J gave up 7 bases, with 15 bases separating them. Germline assignment: CDR1 SQVTM and CDR2 ANQGSEA. The chain's CDR3 is CSTERVVNEQFF. CDR3 nucleotide sequence: TGCAGCACCGAGAGGGTAGTAAATGAGCAGTTCTTC.

The V call is TRBV7-9, the J call TRBJ2-7, with D maybe TRBD1 (6 bases). Looked up from germline, CDR1 is SEHNR and CDR2 is FQNEAQ (reference sequence). Trimming took 5 bases from V and 2 from J, leaving 10 bases between them. The CDR3 sequence is 13 residues long. CDR3 nucleotide sequence: TGTGCCAGCAGCCCCTGGACAGCCTACGAGCAGTACTTC. This sequence encodes CASSPWTAYEQYF.

The chain has TRBV5-4 and TRBJ2-2; 9 bases match TRBD2. With V trimmed by 4 bases and J by 3 bases, 4 bases remained unmatched. Germline-derived CDR1 and CDR2 are SGHNT and YYREEE (reference sequence). This CDR3 comprises 15 residues. The CDR3 region is CASSIAGEDTGELFF. In nucleotides, the CDR3 is TGTGCCAGCAGCATAGCGGGAGAGGACACCGGGGAGCTGTTTTTT.

The chain combines TRBV19 with TRBJ2-1; D is possibly TRBD2 (6 bases). V dropped 5 bases and J dropped 10 bases, with 15 bases sitting between them. Germline CDR1 and CDR2: LNHDA and SQIVND (reference sequence). This CDR3 region has 13 residues. The CDR3 spells CASSSSTLAEQFF. CDR3 in DNA: TGTGCCAGTAGTTCCTCTACCCTAGCGGAGCAGTTCTTC.

This clone has just a few counts. The gene calls are TRBV11-2 and TRBJ2-7; 11 bases align to TRBD2. CDR3 size: 16 residues. The ends lost 6 bases at V and 0 bases at J; junction bases unmatched: 7. Germline loops: CDR1 SGHAT, CDR2 FQNNGV. In DNA, the CDR3 is TGTGCCAGCAGGCCACTTGGGACTAGCGGCTCCTACGAGCAGTACTTC. Its translation is CASRPLGTSGSYEQYF.

This clone was counted a single time. The chain couples TRBV2 to TRBJ1-5; 9 bases fit TRBD1. CDR3 length equals 12 residues. Per germline, CDR1 SNHLY and CDR2 FYNNEI. Trimming took 8 bases from V and 7 from J; bases not matched to a gene: 3. CDR3 sequence (DNA): TGTGCCAGCCAGGGACAGGGCCAGCCCCAGCATTTT. It specifies CASQGQGQPQHF. The whole variable domain, filled in from reference TRBV2 and TRBJ1-5, reads EPEVTQTPSHQVTQMGQEVILRCVPISNHLYFYWYRQILGQKVEFLVSFYNNEISEKSEIFDDQFSVERPDGSNFTLKIRSTKLEDSAMYFCASQGQGQPQHFGDGTRLSIL.

The chain has TRBV5-1 and TRBJ1-1; 7 positions match TRBD1. J lost 1 base, V lost 6 bases, and 6 bases had no gene match. Germline assignment: CDR1 SGHRS and CDR2 YFSETQ. CDR3 length equals 14 residues. The CDR3 spells CASNLGTANTEAFF. The CDR3, as DNA: TGCGCCAGCAATTTAGGGACAGCGAACACTGAAGCTTTCTTT.

The chain recombines TRBV5-1 with TRBJ2-1; D perhaps matches TRBD1 (5 bases). CDR1 is SGHRS, CDR2 YFSETQ, per germline. Trimming removed 1 base at V and 0 bases at J, with 11 bases between. This CDR3 has 16 residues. CDR3 sequence: CASSLIQGGSYNEQFF. The CDR3 DNA sequence: TGCGCCAGCAGCTTGATTCAGGGCGGCTCCTACAATGAGCAGTTCTTC.